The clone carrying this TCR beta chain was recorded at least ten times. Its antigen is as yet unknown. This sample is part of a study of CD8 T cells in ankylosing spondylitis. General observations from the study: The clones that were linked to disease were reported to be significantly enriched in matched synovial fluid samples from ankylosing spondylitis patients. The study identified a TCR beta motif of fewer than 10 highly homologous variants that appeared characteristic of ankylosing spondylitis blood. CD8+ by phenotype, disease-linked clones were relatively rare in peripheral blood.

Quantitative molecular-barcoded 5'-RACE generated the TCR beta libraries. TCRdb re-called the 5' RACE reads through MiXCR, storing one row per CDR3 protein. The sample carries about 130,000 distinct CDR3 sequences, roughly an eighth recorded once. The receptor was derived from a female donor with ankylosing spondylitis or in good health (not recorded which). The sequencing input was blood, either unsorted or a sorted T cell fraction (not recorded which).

The CDR3 region is CASSPGATGGELFF. DNA of the CDR3: TGTGCCAGCAGTCCCGGGGCTACGGGCGGGGAGCTGTTTTTT. The J gene is TRBJ2-2, the V gene TRBV12-3 or TRBV12-4, with D perhaps being TRBD1 or TRBD2 (5 bases each). V lost 5 bases to trimming and J lost 7 bases, with 14 bases between them. The CDR3 runs to 14 residues.